The 25 T cell receptor beta chains presented below share a single source sample, sequenced in a study of shared clonotypes between healthy human individuals. TCRdb keeps only in-frame clones here, not all; method: immunoSEQ multiplex PCR. The sample yields some 2,000,000 clones, approximately 94% seen once. Naivety among CD8 cells was defined by CD45RO negativity and positive CCR7 selection, thereby excluding terminally differentiated effector memory CD45RA+ cells. Sequenced: naive CD8+ T cells sorted from blood. The receptors stem from a man between 18 and 29 years old in good health.

On this clone itself: This sample also contains other DNA sequences that code for the same CDR3. The chain recombines TRBV19 with TRBJ2-7, with D unclear. There are 14 residues in the CDR3. Germline V gene data show CDR1 as LNHDA and CDR2 as SQIVND (reference sequence). Deletions cut 5 bases from V and 0 bases from J, with 11 bases between. Written as DNA, the CDR3 is TGTGCCAGTAGTTGGGCAGAGAGCTCCTACGAGCAGTACTTC. It is translated as CASSWAESSYEQYF.

Here the CDR3 DNA reads TGTGCCAGCAACGGCCCCGGACGGTCGACCGGGGAGCTGTTTTTT. Its protein product is CASNGPGRSTGELFF. V and J are TRBV11-2 and TRBJ2-2; D is uncertain. The CDR3 covers 15 residues. CDR1 and CDR2 (germline): SGHAT, FQNNGV. Trimming shortened V by 7 bases and J by 5 bases, and 17 bases separated the two germline ends.

With regard to this clone: Other DNA sequences in this specimen translate into the identical CDR3. The chain uses TRBV4-1 and TRBJ2-7; D remains ambiguous. The germline gives CDR1 MGHRA, CDR2 YSYEKL. CDR3 length equals 13 residues. V lost 3 bases and J 2 bases, leaving 8 bases between the germline ends. CDR3 in amino acids: CASSQSRTYEQYF. Written as DNA, the CDR3 is TGCGCCAGCAGCCAGTCGCGGACCTACGAGCAGTACTTC.

This sequence joins TRBV2 and TRBJ1-1; no clear D gene. The CDR3 contains 9 residues. Germline values: CDR1 SNHLY, CDR2 FYNNEI. Trimming removed 8 bases at V and 7 bases at J, with 5 bases between. The CDR3 protein is CASGHEAFF. CDR3 DNA sequence: TGTGCCAGCGGTCATGAAGCTTTCTTT.

The chain combines TRBV14 with TRBJ2-5; D perhaps matches TRBD1 (6 bases). V gave up 4 bases and J gave up 0 bases, with 15 bases separating them. The CDR3 consists of 16 residues. Germline assignment: CDR1 SGHDN and CDR2 FVKESK. CDR3 protein: CASSLAGAVYQETQYF. The CDR3 nucleotides read TGTGCCAGCAGCCTCGCAGGGGCGGTGTACCAAGAGACCCAGTACTTC.

This clone was seen only once. The chain recombines TRBV6-5 with TRBJ1-1; TRBD1 aligns across 9 bases. Germline V gene lookup returns CDR1 MNHEY and CDR2 SVGAGI. With 5 bases clipped from V and 5 bases from J, the junction kept 6 bases outside the gene matches. The CDR3 runs to 14 residues. The CDR3 DNA is TGTGCCAGCAGTACGGGACAGGGTTTAACTGAAGCTTTCTTT. It yields the protein CASSTGQGLTEAFF.

The gene calls are TRBV2 and TRBJ2-3; D is undetermined. CDR3 length: 13 amino acids. CDR1 is SNHLY, CDR2 FYNNEI, per germline. Trimming removed 7 bases at V and 4 bases at J, with 12 bases between. The DNA for the CDR3 is TGTGCCAGCATAGATTTCGAGGCAGATACGCAGTATTTT. This encodes CASIDFEADTQYF.

This clone was counted a single time. The chain recombines TRBV11-3 with TRBJ2-1; 8 bases match TRBD2. Trimming at V came to 2 bases and at J to 8 bases, leaving 8 bases not matched to a gene. The CDR3 is 15 residues long. Germline assignment: CDR1 SGHNT and CDR2 YENEEA. CDR3 in DNA: TGTGCCAGCAGCTTAAGTAGCGGGATTTGGGATGAGCAGTTCTTC. Protein product: CASSLSSGIWDEQFF. The variable domain in full, completed from reference TRBV11-3 and TRBJ2-1, reads EAGVVQSPRYKIIEKKQPVAFWCNPISGHNTLYWYLQNLGQGPELLIRYENEEAVDDSQLPKDRFSAERLKGVDSTLKIQPAELGDSAVYLCASSLSSGIWDEQFFGPGTRLTVL.

DNA of the CDR3: TGTGCCAGCAGCAAAGTTTTTGCGAGCACAGATACGCAGTATTTT. Its translation is CASSKVFASTDTQYF. The V and J genes are TRBV21-1 and TRBJ2-3; the table's D gene call, TRBD2, was not cross checked with the DNA. TRBV21-1 constitutes a pseudogene. CDR3 length equals 15 residues.

The V and J genes are TRBV7-9 and TRBJ2-1; D uncertain. Germline lookup yields CDR1 SEHNR and CDR2 FQNEAQ (reference sequence). The V gene lost 5 bases and the J gene lost 5 bases, with 10 bases spanning the gap. This CDR3 comprises 13 residues. This CDR3 is CASSPFWNNEQFF. CDR3 bases: TGTGCCAGCAGCCCCTTCTGGAACAATGAGCAGTTCTTC.

A word on this clone: Other DNA sequences in the same sample also yield this CDR3. The chain couples TRBV27 to TRBJ2-2; TRBD2 is a possible D gene (5 bases). V dropped 3 bases and J dropped 4 bases, with 6 bases sitting between them. Germline values: CDR1 MNHEY, CDR2 SMNVEV (reference sequence). This CDR3 comprises 13 residues. The CDR3 region has the DNA TGTGCCAGCAGTTTCGGAGGCACCGGGGAGCTGTTTTTT. Translation: CASSFGGTGELFF.

A note on this clone: Distinct nucleotide sequences in the sample also encode this CDR3. V usage is TRBV5-5 and J usage is TRBJ2-7; 7 bases match TRBD1. The V gene's germline CDR1 is SGHKS and CDR2 YYEKEE (reference sequence). The CDR3 spans 14 residues. The V and J ends lost 0 bases and 2 bases, in that order; junction bases with no gene match: 2. The CDR3 DNA follows: TGTGCCAGCAGCTTGGGAGGGGGCACCTACGAGCAGTACTTC. This encodes CASSLGGGTYEQYF.

The chain couples TRBV5-8 to TRBJ2-7, with 9 bases matching TRBD2. The CDR3 loop spans 15 amino acids. Germline V lookup: CDR1 SGHTS, CDR2 YDEGEE. With 3 bases clipped from V and 5 bases from J, the junction kept 9 bases outside the gene matches. The CDR3 DNA follows: TGTGCCAGCAGCTCAAATAGCGGGGGTGCCAACGAGCAGTACTTC. This translates into CASSSNSGGANEQYF.

J is TRBJ2-3 and V is TRBV9; TRBD2 agrees at 7 bases. Germline CDR1 reads SGDLS; CDR2 reads YYNGEE. With V trimmed by 4 bases and J by 2 bases, 10 bases remained unmatched. The CDR3 contains 16 residues. CDR3 sequence reads: CASSPEGGSITDTQYF. CDR3 nucleotide sequence: TGTGCCAGCAGCCCAGAGGGCGGGAGTATCACAGATACGCAGTATTTT.

The V gene is TRBV29-1, the J gene TRBJ1-1, with a weak D call TRBD1 (6 bases). CDR3 length equals 13 residues. CDR1 and CDR2 from the germline V gene are SQVTM and ANQGSEA. V lost 3 bases, J lost 1 base, and 9 bases lay in between. Here the CDR3 reads CSVEQQGNTEAFF. The CDR3 DNA sequence: TGCAGCGTTGAGCAACAGGGGAACACTGAAGCTTTCTTT.

The chain recombines TRBV5-1 with TRBJ2-7, with 8 bases that match TRBD1. The length of the CDR3 is 16 residues. Losses at the gene ends were 4 bases for V and 5 bases for J; bases not matched to a gene: 14. Per germline, CDR1 SGHRS and CDR2 YFSETQ. CDR3 in amino acids: CASSPRGPGGINEQYF. Written as DNA, the CDR3 is TGCGCCAGCAGCCCACGCGGCCCAGGGGGCATAAACGAGCAGTACTTC.

This chain uses TRBV27 with TRBJ1-1; D unresolved. The V gene lost 2 bases and the J gene lost 2 bases, with 9 bases spanning the gap. Per the germline V gene, CDR1 is MNHEY and CDR2 is SMNVEV (reference sequence). This CDR3 is built from 14 residues. CDR3 residues: CASSLGKSNTEAFF. As DNA, the CDR3 is TGTGCCAGCAGTTTAGGGAAATCCAACACTGAAGCTTTCTTT.

This chain links TRBV30 with TRBJ1-3; 8 bases are shared with TRBD1. The CDR3 is 16 amino acids. The V gene end was trimmed by 3 bases and the J gene end by 3 bases; junction bases not matched to a gene: 10. Germline assignment: CDR1 GTSNPN and CDR2 SVGIG (reference sequence). The CDR3 reads CAWREKGQGFGNTIYF. CDR3 DNA: TGTGCCTGGAGGGAGAAAGGACAGGGATTTGGAAACACCATATATTTT. Complete variable domain (other parts from reference TRBV30 and TRBJ1-3): SQTIHQWPATLVQPVGSPLSLECTVEGTSNPNLYWYRQAAGRGLQLLFYSVGIGQISSEVPQNLSASRPQDRQFILSSKKLLLSDSGFYLCAWREKGQGFGNTIYFGEGSWLTVV.

The chain uses TRBV30 and TRBJ2-3, with 11 bases lining up with TRBD2. Germline CDR1 and CDR2: GTSNPN and SVGIG (reference sequence). The junction had 7 bases not matched to a gene; V was cut back by 8 bases and J by 0 bases. The CDR3 loop spans 15 amino acids. The CDR3 sequence: CAGSSGGSSTDTQYF. The CDR3 DNA reads as TGTGCCGGGTCTAGCGGGGGGTCTAGCACAGATACGCAGTATTTT. Full variable domain (missing parts from reference TRBV30 and TRBJ2-3): SQTIHQWPATLVQPVGSPLSLECTVEGTSNPNLYWYRQAAGRGLQLLFYSVGIGQISSEVPQNLSASRPQDRQFILSSKKLLLSDSGFYLCAGSSGGSSTDTQYFGPGTRLTVL.

This chain joins TRBV28 and TRBJ2-1; 9 nucleotides align to TRBD2. Trimming cost V 5 bases and J 5 bases; bases outside gene matches: 10. Germline V gene data show CDR1 as MDHEN and CDR2 as SYDVKM. The CDR3 runs to 16 residues. The CDR3 DNA follows: TGTGCCAGCAGTCTAACCGGGACTAGCATGGACAATGAGCAGTTCTTC. This gives the protein CASSLTGTSMDNEQFF. Full variable domain (missing parts from reference TRBV28 and TRBJ2-1): DVKVTQSSRYLVKRTGEKVFLECVQDMDHENMFWYRQDPGLGLRLIYFSYDVKMKEKGDIPEGYSVSREKKERFSLILESASTNQTSMYLCASSLTGTSMDNEQFFGPGTRLTVL.

This clone was observed a single time. The CDR3 sequence is CASRDLAPGELFF. The CDR3 coding sequence is TGTGCCAGTAGGGACTTGGCCCCCGGGGAGCTGTTTTTT. V usage is TRBV19 and J usage is TRBJ2-2; D is possibly TRBD2 (5 bases). CDR1 is LNHDA and CDR2 is SQIVND in the germline V gene (reference sequence). Between the trimmed V and J ends, which lost 6 bases and 6 bases, there was a span of 11 bases. The CDR3 runs 13 residues.

This clone was seen only once. The rearrangement uses TRBV29-1 and TRBJ2-4, with D possibly being TRBD2 (6 bases). Germline V lookup: CDR1 SQVTM, CDR2 ANQGSEA. The CDR3 sequence is 12 residues long. V gave up 6 bases and J gave up 8 bases, with 14 bases separating them. In DNA, the CDR3 is TGCAGCGTCGGGACGACGGGGGACATTCAGTACTTC. It specifies CSVGTTGDIQYF.

This clone is a singleton in its sample. The chain links TRBV29-1 to TRBJ2-3; D is unclear. Between the trimmed V and J ends, which lost 4 bases and 0 bases, there was a span of 8 bases. Germline CDR1 and CDR2: SQVTM and ANQGSEA. This CDR3 spans 13 amino acids. CDR3 nucleotides: TGCAGCGTTGTGTCCGCTAGCACAGATACGCAGTATTTT. Residues: CSVVSASTDTQYF.

In its sample, this clone was seen many times. The genes are TRBV28 and TRBJ2-7; D gene unclear. Germline V lookup: CDR1 MDHEN, CDR2 SYDVKM. The CDR3 is made up of 11 amino acids. V lost 3 bases and J 6 bases, leaving 6 bases between the germline ends. CDR3 nucleotides: TGTGCCAGCAGTTTTAATAGCGAGCAGTACTTC. Translating it yields CASSFNSEQYF. The full variable domain, in which reference TRBV28 and TRBJ2-7 provide the parts outside the CDR3, is DVKVTQSSRYLVKRTGEKVFLECVQDMDHENMFWYRQDPGLGLRLIYFSYDVKMKEKGDIPEGYSVSREKKERFSLILESASTNQTSMYLCASSFNSEQYFGPGTRLTVT.

Comment on this clone: The same CDR3 can be traced to other DNA sequences in this sample. V gene TRBV13 combines with J gene TRBJ1-2; 9 nucleotides line up with TRBD1. This CDR3 has 14 residues. The ends lost 5 bases at V and 5 bases at J; junction bases unmatched: 6. The germline V gene encodes CDR1 PRHDT and CDR2 FYEKMQ (reference sequence). CDR3 amino acids: CASSPGQGIYGYTF. As DNA, the CDR3 is TGTGCCAGCAGCCCGGGACAGGGAATTTATGGCTACACCTTC.